This passage covers 8 T cell receptor beta chains from one sample sequenced in a study of Graves' ophthalmopathy and Graves' hyperthyroidism. Amplifying from RNA transcripts, the study obtained TCR beta CDR3 regions. RT-PCR was first run with HTBI primers, then multiplex PCR in a second round. MiXCR, run by TCRdb on the multiplex PCR reads, gives a single entry per CDR3 protein. The table records some 240,000 distinct CDR3 sequences, 45% of them present only once. What was sequenced was peripheral blood. Receptors were obtained from an adult man with Graves' ophthalmopathy.

The chain carries TRBV5-1 and TRBJ2-7, with D possibly TRBD1 on 5 matching bases. Per the germline V gene, CDR1 is SGHRS and CDR2 is YFSETQ. This CDR3 region has 14 residues. Trimming took off 5 bases at V and 1 base at J, with 13 bases between the two ends. The CDR3 nucleotides read TGCGCCAGCAGTAACCAAGACAGTTCCTACGAGCAGTACTTC. Amino acid sequence: CASSNQDSSYEQYF.

This clonotype has just a few counts. The CDR3, as DNA: TGCAGCGTTGTCGCCCTCCTCTCCTACGAGCAGTACTTC. This gives the protein CSVVALLSYEQYF. The gene calls are TRBV29-1 and TRBJ2-7; D call uncertain. The CDR3 spans 13 residues. Germline lookup yields CDR1 SQVTM and CDR2 ANQGSEA. Trimming shortened V by 4 bases and J by 0 bases, and 10 bases separated the two germline ends.

This CDR3 reads CASSPWGVEQYF. In DNA form, the CDR3 reads TGTGCCAGCAGTCCCTGGGGAGTCGAGCAGTACTTC. The chain couples TRBV12-3 or TRBV12-4 to TRBJ2-7, with a tentative D call TRBD2 (5 bases). Deletions cut 5 bases from V and 6 bases from J, with 11 bases between. The CDR3 sequence is 12 residues long.

The sample holds many counts of this clonotype. The chain has TRBV6-5 and TRBJ1-1; 7 bases are shared with TRBD1. The V and J ends lost 4 bases and 0 bases, in that order; junction bases with no gene match: 11. The CDR3 runs 17 residues. Germline assignment: CDR1 MNHEY and CDR2 SVGAGI. In DNA, the CDR3 is TGTGCCAGCAGTTCGTACCGGGACAGAGGAGTGAACACTGAAGCTTTCTTT. This translates into CASSSYRDRGVNTEAFF.

The chain employs TRBV10-3 and TRBJ2-5, with 11 bases fitting TRBD1. The CDR3 is 17 residues long. Germline V gives CDR1 ENHRY, CDR2 SYGVKD. V was pared by 2 bases and J by 7 bases, with 12 bases of the junction left unmatched. CDR3 residues: CAISEPGRDRGKGTQYF. Written as DNA, the CDR3 is TGTGCCATCAGTGAGCCCGGTCGGGACAGGGGGAAGGGGACCCAGTACTTC.

V usage is TRBV25-1 and J usage is TRBJ1-6, with D possibly matching TRBD1 (5 bases). The CDR3 runs to 16 residues. Germline V gene lookup returns CDR1 MGHDK and CDR2 SYGVNS. V was clipped by 6 bases and J by 0 bases, with 12 bases between them. CDR3 protein: CASRKAGSSYNSPLHF. CDR3 nucleotides: TGTGCCAGCAGGAAGGCAGGGAGCTCCTATAATTCACCCCTCCACTTT.

The V call is TRBV7-8, the J call TRBJ2-5; D not certain. V lost 6 bases and J 2 bases, leaving 13 bases between the germline ends. The CDR3 is 14 residues long. The germline V gene has CDR1 SGHVS and CDR2 FQNEAQ. This CDR3 reads CASRARTQQETQYF. CDR3 DNA: TGTGCCAGCAGGGCGCGAACCCAACAAGAGACCCAGTACTTC.

As regards this clonotype: Sequence at one end of the junction differs from germline and may be a read error. This rearrangement joins TRBV10-3 to TRBJ2-5; 7 bases match TRBD2. The CDR3 sequence is 15 residues long. CDR1 is ENHRY and CDR2 is SYGVKD in the germline V gene. The CDR3 bases are TGTGCCAGCAGTTCCAAGACTAGCTTCATGGAGACCCAGTACTTC. It translates to CASSSKTSFMETQYF.